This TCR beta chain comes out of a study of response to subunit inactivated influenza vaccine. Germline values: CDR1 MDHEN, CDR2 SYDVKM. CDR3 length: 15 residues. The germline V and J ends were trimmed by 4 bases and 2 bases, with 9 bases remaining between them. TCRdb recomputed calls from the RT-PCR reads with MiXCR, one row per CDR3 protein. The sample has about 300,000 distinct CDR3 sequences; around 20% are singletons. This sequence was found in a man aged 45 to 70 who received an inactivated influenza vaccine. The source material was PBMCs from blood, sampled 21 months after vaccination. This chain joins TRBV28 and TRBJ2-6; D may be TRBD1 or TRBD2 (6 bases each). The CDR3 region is CASSSGGAGANVLTF. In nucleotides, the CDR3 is TGTGCCAGCAGTTCCGGGGGCGCTGGGGCCAACGTCCTGACTTTC.